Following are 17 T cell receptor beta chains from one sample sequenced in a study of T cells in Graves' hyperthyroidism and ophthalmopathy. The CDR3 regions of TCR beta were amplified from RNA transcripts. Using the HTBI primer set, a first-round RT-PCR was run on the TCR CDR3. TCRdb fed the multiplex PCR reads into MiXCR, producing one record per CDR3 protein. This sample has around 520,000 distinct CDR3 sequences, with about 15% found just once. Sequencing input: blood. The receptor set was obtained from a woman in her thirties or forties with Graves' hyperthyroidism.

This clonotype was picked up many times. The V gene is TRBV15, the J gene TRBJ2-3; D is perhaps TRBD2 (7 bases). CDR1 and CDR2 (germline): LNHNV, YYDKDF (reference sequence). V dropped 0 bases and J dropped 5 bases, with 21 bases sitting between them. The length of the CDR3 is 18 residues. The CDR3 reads CATSRDRLGGGPRDTQYF. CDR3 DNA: TGTGCCACCAGCAGAGACCGCTTAGGGGGAGGGCCTAGAGATACGCAGTATTTT.

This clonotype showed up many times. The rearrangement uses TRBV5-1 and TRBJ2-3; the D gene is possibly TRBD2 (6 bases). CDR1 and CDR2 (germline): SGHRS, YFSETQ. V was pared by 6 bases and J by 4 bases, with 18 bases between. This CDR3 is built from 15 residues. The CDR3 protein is CASTPTRAGSDTQYF. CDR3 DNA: TGCGCCAGCACCCCAACCAGGGCGGGGTCAGATACGCAGTATTTT.

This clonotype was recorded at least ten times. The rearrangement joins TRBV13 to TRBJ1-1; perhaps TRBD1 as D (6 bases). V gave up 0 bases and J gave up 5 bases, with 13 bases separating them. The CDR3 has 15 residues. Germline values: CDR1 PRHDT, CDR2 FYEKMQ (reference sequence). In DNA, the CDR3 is TGTGCCAGCAGCTTAGGAACAGGGAGTGGTACTGAAGCTTTCTTT. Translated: CASSLGTGSGTEAFF.

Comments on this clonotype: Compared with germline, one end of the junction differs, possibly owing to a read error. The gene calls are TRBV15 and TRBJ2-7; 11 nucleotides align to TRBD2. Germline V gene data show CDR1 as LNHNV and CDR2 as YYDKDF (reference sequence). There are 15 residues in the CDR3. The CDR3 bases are TGTGCCACCAGCAGAGAACTAGCGGGAGTTAGTGAGCAGCACTTC. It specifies CATSRELAGVSEQHF.

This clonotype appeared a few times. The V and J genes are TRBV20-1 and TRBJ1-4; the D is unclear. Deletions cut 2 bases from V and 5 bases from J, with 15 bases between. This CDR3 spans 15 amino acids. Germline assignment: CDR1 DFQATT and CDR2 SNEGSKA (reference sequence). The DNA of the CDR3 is TGCAGTGCTAGATCCCCCGGAGAAGAGAATGAAAAACTGTTTTTT. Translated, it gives CSARSPGEENEKLFF.

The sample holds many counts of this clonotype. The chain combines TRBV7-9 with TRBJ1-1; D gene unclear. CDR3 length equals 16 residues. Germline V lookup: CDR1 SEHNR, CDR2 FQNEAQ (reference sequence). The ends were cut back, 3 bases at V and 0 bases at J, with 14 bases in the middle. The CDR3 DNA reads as TGTGCCAGCAGCTTGATAGACGGCCGAATGAACACTGAAGCTTTCTTT. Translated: CASSLIDGRMNTEAFF.

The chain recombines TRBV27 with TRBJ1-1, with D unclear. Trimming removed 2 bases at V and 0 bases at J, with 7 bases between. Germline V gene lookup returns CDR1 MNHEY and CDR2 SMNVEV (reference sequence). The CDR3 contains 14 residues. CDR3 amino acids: CASSLKGVNTEAFF. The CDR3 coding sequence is TGTGCCAGCAGTTTAAAGGGAGTGAACACTGAAGCTTTCTTT.

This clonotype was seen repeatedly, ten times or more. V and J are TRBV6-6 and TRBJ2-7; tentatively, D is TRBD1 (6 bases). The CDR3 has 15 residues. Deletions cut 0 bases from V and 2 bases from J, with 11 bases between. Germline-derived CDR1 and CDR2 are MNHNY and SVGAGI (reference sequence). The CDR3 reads CASSYSTGQTYEQYF. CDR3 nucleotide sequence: TGTGCCAGCAGTTACTCCACAGGGCAAACCTACGAGCAGTACTTC.

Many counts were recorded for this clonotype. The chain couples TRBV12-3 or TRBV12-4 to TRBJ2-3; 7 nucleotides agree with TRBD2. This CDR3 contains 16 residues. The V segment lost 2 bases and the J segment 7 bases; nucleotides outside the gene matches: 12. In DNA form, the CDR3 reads TGTGCCAGCAGTTTAACCCCTGGCGGGAGTGCTTATACGCAGTATTTT. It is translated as CASSLTPGGSAYTQYF.

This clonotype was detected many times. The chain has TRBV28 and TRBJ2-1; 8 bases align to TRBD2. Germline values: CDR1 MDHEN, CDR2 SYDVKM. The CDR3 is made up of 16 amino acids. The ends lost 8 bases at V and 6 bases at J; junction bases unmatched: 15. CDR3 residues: CASASGAGVKINEQFF. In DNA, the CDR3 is TGTGCCAGCGCCTCTGGAGCGGGAGTTAAGATCAATGAGCAGTTCTTC.

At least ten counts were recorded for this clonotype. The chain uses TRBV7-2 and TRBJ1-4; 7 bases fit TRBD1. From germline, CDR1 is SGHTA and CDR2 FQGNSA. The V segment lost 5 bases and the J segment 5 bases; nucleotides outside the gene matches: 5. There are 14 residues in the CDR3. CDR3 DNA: TGTGCCAGCAGCCAGGGGACAGCAAATGAAAAACTGTTTTTT. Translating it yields CASSQGTANEKLFF. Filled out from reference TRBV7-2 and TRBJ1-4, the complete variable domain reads GAGVSQSPSNKVTEKGKDVELRCDPISGHTALYWYRQSLGQGLEFLIYFQGNSAPDKSGLPSDRFSAERTGGSVSTLTIQRTQQEDSAVYLCASSQGTANEKLFFGSGTQLSVL.

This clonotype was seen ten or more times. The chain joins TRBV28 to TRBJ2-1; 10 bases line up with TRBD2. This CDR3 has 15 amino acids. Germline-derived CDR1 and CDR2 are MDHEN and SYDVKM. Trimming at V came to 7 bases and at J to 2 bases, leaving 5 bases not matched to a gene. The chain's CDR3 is CASTHLAGAYNEQFF. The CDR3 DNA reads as TGTGCCAGCACCCACCTAGCGGGAGCCTACAATGAGCAGTTCTTC.

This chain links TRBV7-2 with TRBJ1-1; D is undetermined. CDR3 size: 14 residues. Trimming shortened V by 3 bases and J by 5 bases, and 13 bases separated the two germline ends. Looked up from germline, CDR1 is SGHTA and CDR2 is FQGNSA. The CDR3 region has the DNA TGTGCCAGCAGCTTTAGGGAATATCGAACTGAAGCTTTCTTT. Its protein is CASSFREYRTEAFF.

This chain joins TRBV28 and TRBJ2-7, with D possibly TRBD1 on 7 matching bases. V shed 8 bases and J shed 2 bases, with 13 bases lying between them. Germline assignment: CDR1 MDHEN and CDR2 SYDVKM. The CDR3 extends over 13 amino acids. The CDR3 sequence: CASGRGAPYEQYF. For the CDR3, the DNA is TGTGCCAGCGGCAGGGGGGCCCCCTACGAGCAGTACTTC.

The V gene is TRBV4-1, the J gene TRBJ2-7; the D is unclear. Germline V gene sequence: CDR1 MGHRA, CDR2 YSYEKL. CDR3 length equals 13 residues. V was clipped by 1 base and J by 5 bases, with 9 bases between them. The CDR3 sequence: CASSQASWDEQYF. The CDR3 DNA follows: TGCGCCAGCAGCCAAGCGTCGTGGGACGAGCAGTACTTC.

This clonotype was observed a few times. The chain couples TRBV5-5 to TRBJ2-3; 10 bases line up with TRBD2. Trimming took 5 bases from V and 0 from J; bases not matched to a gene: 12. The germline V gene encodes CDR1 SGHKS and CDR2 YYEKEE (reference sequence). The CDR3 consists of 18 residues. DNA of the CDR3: TGTGCCAGCAGTCTTCAGTGGACTAGCGGAACCAGCACAGATACGCAGTATTTT. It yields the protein CASSLQWTSGTSTDTQYF.

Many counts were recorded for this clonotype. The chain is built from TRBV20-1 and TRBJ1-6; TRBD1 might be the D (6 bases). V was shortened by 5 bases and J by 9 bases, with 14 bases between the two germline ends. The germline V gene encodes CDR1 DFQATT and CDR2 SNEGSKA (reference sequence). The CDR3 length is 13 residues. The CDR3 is CSAYSGVVSPLHF. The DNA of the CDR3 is TGCAGTGCTTACTCAGGGGTCGTTTCACCCCTCCACTTT.